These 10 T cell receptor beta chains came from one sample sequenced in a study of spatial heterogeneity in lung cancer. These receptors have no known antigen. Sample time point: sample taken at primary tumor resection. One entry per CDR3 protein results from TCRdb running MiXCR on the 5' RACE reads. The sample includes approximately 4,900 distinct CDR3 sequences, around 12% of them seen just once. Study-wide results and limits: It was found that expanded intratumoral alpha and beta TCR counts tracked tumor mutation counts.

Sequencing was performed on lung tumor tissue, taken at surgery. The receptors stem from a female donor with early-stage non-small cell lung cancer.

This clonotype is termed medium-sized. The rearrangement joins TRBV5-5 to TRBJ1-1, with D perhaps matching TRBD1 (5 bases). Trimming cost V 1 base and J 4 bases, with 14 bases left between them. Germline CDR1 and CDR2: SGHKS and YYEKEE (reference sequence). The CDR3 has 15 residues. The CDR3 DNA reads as TGTGCCAGCAGCTTGTCCGACGGGGGAGGCACTGAAGCTTTCTTT. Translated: CASSLSDGGGTEAFF.

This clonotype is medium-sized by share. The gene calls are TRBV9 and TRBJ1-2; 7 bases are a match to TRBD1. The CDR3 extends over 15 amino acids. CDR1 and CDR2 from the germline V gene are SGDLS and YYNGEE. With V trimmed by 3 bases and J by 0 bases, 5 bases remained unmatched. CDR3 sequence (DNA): TGTGCCAGCAGCGCCGGGGGACAGACTAACTATGGCTACACCTTC. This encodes CASSAGGQTNYGYTF.

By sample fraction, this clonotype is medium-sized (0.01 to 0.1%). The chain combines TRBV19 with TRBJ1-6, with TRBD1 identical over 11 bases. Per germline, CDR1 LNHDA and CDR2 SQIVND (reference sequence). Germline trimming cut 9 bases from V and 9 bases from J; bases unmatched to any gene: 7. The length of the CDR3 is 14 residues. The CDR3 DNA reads TGTGCCAGCCGGTACGGGACAGGGGGTTCACCCCTCCACTTT. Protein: CASRYGTGGSPLHF.

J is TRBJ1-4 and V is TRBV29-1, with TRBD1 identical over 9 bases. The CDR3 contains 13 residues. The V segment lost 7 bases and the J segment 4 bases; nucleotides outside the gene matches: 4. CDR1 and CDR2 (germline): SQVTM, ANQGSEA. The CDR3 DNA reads TGCAGCGCCCGGACAGGGGTTAATGAAAAACTGTTTTTT. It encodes CSARTGVNEKLFF.

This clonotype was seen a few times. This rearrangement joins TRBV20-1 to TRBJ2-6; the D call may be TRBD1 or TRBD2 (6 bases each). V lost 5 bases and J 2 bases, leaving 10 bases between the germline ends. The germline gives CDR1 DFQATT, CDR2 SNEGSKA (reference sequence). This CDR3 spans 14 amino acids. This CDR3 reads CSADGGPGANVLTF. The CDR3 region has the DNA TGCAGTGCTGACGGGGGCCCTGGGGCCAACGTCCTGACTTTC.

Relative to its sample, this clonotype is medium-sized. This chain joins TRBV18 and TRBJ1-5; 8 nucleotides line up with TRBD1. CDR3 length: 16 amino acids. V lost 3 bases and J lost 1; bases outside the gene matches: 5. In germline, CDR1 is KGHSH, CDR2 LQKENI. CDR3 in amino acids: CASSPAQGASNQPQHF. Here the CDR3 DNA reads TGTGCCAGCTCACCGGCGCAGGGGGCAAGCAATCAGCCCCAGCATTTT.

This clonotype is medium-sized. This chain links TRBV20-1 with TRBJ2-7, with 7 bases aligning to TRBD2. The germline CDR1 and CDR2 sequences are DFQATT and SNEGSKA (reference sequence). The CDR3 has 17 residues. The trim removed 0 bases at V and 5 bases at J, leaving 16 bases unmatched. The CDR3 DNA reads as TGCAGTGCTAGAGACTTCCGGCGCTCGGGGGGTAACGACGAGCAGTACTTC. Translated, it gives CSARDFRRSGGNDEQYF.

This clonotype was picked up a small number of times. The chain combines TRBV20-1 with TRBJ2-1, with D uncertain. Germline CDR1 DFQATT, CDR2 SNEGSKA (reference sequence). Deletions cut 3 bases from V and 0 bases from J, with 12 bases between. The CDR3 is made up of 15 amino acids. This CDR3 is CSASQVPSSYNEQFF. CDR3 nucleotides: TGCAGTGCTAGCCAAGTTCCTAGCTCCTACAATGAGCAGTTCTTC.

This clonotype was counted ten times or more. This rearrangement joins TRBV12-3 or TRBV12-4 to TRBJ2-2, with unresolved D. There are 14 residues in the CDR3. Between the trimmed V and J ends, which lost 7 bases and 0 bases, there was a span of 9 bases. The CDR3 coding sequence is TGTGCCAGCAAACGGAACGCGAACACCGGGGAGCTGTTTTTT. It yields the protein CASKRNANTGELFF.

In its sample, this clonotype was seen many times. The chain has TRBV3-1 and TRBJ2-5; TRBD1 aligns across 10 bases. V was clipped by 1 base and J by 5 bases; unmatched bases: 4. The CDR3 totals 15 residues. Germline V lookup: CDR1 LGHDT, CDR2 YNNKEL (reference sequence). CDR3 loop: CASSQVGTGVETQYF. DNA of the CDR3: TGTGCCAGCAGCCAAGTCGGGACAGGGGTCGAGACCCAGTACTTC.